The sequence of this T cell receptor beta chain was determined in a study of beta chain features in type 1 diabetes. About the study: Over all samples combined, some 110 million sorted cells were examined.

Per germline, CDR1 SGHAT and CDR2 FQDESV (reference sequence). CDR3 size: 16 residues. V shed 5 bases, J shed 3 bases, and the junction held 10 bases outside the gene matches. Broader study findings: The naive, central memory and Treg TCRB repertoires of patients appeared to be more similar to one another than those of healthy donors.

Sequencing targeted expressed TCRB transcripts, as all isolated RNA had been reverse transcribed. Some 3.6 million reads on average were seen across naive, central memory and regulatory T cell samples. The table came from immunoSEQ multiplex PCR; TCRdb's copy has only in-frame clones and leaves some out. The sample has about 150,000 clones; 11% are singletons. Only one count was recorded for this clone. What it binds is not known. Sample: central memory CD4+ T cells from blood. V and J are TRBV11-1 and TRBJ2-4; 7 bases line up with TRBD1. This TCR was recovered from a man younger than 35 in good health. DNA of the CDR3: TGTGCCAGCAGCACGAGGGGGCGAGAGGGCAAAAACATTCAGTACTTC. Its translation: CASSTRGREGKNIQYF.